Listed below are T cell receptor beta chains from one sample, sequenced in a study of OX40 agonist ivuxolimab in advanced cancers. Only in-frame clones appear in the TCRdb table, and some are missing; sequencing was by immunoSEQ multiplex PCR. The sample comprises roughly 38,000 clones, 82% of which are singletons, and approximately 1.8% rests with the top ten. The sample was CD4+ or CD8+ T cells sorted from blood, taken in a trial of the OX40 agonist ivuxolimab. All receptors derive from an adult with an advanced solid tumor such as melanoma, head and neck, liver or kidney cancer. Both conserved end residues are part of each CDR3. Fields, in order: V gene, D gene, clone size, J gene, CDR3 protein, CDR3 DNA. A D gene is named only where the DNA matches it firmly. Clone size is not always given. Where it is, it says once, few, many or a class for expanded clones.

v_call: TRBV6-1
d_call: .
clone_size: .
j_call: TRBJ2-7
cdr3_aa: CATRTDSYEQYF
cdr3_nt: TGTGCCACACGGACAGACTCCTACGAGCAGTACTTC

v_call: TRBV6-1
d_call: TRBD1
clone_size: .
j_call: TRBJ2-7
cdr3_aa: CASSEGGQGYYEQYF
cdr3_nt: TGTGCCAGCAGTGAAGGCGGACAGGGGTACTACGAGCAGTACTTC

v_call: TRBV25-1
d_call: TRBD1
clone_size: .
j_call: TRBJ2-1
cdr3_aa: CASSKGQRVYNEQFF
cdr3_nt: TGTGCCAGCTCCAAGGGACAGAGAGTCTACAATGAGCAGTTCTTC

v_call: TRBV11-2
d_call: .
clone_size: .
j_call: TRBJ2-7
cdr3_aa: CASSFSFDGGYEQYF
cdr3_nt: TGTGCCAGCAGCTTTTCTTTTGACGGAGGCTACGAGCAGTACTTC

v_call: TRBV19
d_call: .
clone_size: .
j_call: TRBJ1-2
cdr3_aa: CASSGSSDHGYTF
cdr3_nt: TGTGCCAGTAGTGGGTCCAGTGATCATGGCTACACCTTC

v_call: TRBV2
d_call: .
clone_size: .
j_call: TRBJ1-1
cdr3_aa: CASIREEVLTEAFF
cdr3_nt: TGTGCCAGCATCCGGGAGGAAGTCCTAACTGAAGCTTTCTTT

v_call: TRBV2
d_call: .
clone_size: few
j_call: TRBJ2-1
cdr3_aa: CASSGQVFSYNEQFF
cdr3_nt: TGTGCCAGCAGTGGACAGGTGTTCTCCTACAATGAGCAGTTCTTC

v_call: TRBV11-3
d_call: .
clone_size: .
j_call: TRBJ2-4
cdr3_aa: CASSLGQGSGVAKNIQYF
cdr3_nt: TGTGCCAGCAGCTTAGGGCAGGGAAGTGGGGTAGCCAAAAACATTCAGTACTTC

v_call: TRBV29-1
d_call: TRBD1
clone_size: .
j_call: TRBJ2-3
cdr3_aa: CSVTRGPDTQYF
cdr3_nt: TGCAGCGTTACCAGGGGGCCAGATACGCAGTATTTT

v_call: TRBV18
d_call: .
clone_size: .
j_call: TRBJ2-7
cdr3_aa: CASSLGPGPNEQYF
cdr3_nt: TGTGCCAGCTCTCTGGGACCGGGGCCCAACGAGCAGTACTTC

v_call: TRBV7-6
d_call: TRBD2
clone_size: .
j_call: TRBJ2-1
cdr3_aa: CASSLGRSGGYNEQFF
cdr3_nt: TGTGCCAGCAGCTTAGGGAGGAGCGGGGGGTACAATGAGCAGTTCTTC

v_call: TRBV7-2
d_call: .
clone_size: .
j_call: TRBJ1-1
cdr3_aa: CASSKPGQMNTEAFF
cdr3_nt: TGTGCCAGCAGTAAACCGGGACAAATGAACACTGAAGCTTTCTTT

v_call: TRBV25-1
d_call: .
clone_size: .
j_call: TRBJ2-5
cdr3_aa: CASEESRPGIQETQYF
cdr3_nt: TGTGCCAGCGAGGAGTCTCGACCGGGTATCCAAGAGACCCAGTACTTC

v_call: TRBV5-6
d_call: .
clone_size: .
j_call: TRBJ2-5
cdr3_aa: CASSFQTLLRETQYF
cdr3_nt: TGTGCCAGCAGCTTTCAGACCCTCCTCCGGGAGACCCAGTACTTC

v_call: TRBV4-3
d_call: .
clone_size: .
j_call: TRBJ2-6
cdr3_aa: CASSQFTPGTGSGANVLTF
cdr3_nt: TGCGCCAGCAGCCAATTCACCCCGGGAACAGGGAGCGGGGCCAACGTCCTGACTTTC

v_call: TRBV4-3
d_call: TRBD1
clone_size: .
j_call: TRBJ1-2
cdr3_aa: CASSQGGVGGGFYGYTF
cdr3_nt: TGCGCCAGCAGCCAAGGGGGCGTAGGGGGCGGTTTTTATGGCTACACCTTC

v_call: TRBV7-2
d_call: .
clone_size: .
j_call: TRBJ1-5
cdr3_aa: CASSLVGTESNQPQHF
cdr3_nt: TGTGCCAGCAGCTTGGTCGGTACAGAGAGCAATCAGCCCCAGCATTTT

v_call: TRBV7-6
d_call: TRBD2
clone_size: few
j_call: TRBJ2-1
cdr3_aa: CASSLGRLAGGLSSYNEQFF
cdr3_nt: TGTGCCAGCAGCTTAGGGCGACTAGCGGGGGGCCTTAGCTCCTACAATGAGCAGTTCTTC

v_call: TRBV5-4
d_call: TRBD2
clone_size: few
j_call: TRBJ2-4
cdr3_aa: CASSSGLAGGLAKNIQYF
cdr3_nt: TGTGCCAGCAGCTCGGGACTAGCGGGGGGACTAGCCAAAAACATTCAGTACTTC

v_call: TRBV25-1
d_call: TRBD1
clone_size: .
j_call: TRBJ1-3
cdr3_aa: CASSEGQGPGNTIYF
cdr3_nt: TGTGCCAGCAGTGAGGGACAGGGGCCCGGAAACACCATATATTTT

v_call: TRBV9
d_call: TRBD1
clone_size: .
j_call: TRBJ2-7
cdr3_aa: CASSSLTTGGGQYF
cdr3_nt: TGTGCCAGCAGCTCATTAACGACAGGGGGTGGGCAGTACTTC

v_call: TRBV18
d_call: .
clone_size: .
j_call: TRBJ1-5
cdr3_aa: CASSPTGRSDQPQHF
cdr3_nt: TGTGCCAGCTCACCTACAGGGAGGAGCGATCAGCCCCAGCATTTT

v_call: TRBV6-4
d_call: .
clone_size: .
j_call: TRBJ1-2
cdr3_aa: CASTPGGRGYGYTF
cdr3_nt: TGTGCCAGCACACCCGGGGGGCGCGGCTATGGCTACACCTTC

v_call: TRBV19
d_call: .
clone_size: .
j_call: TRBJ1-2
cdr3_aa: CASSPTRGTSRYGYTF
cdr3_nt: TGTGCCAGTAGCCCCACACGGGGGACCTCTCGGTATGGCTACACCTTC

v_call: TRBV4-1
d_call: .
clone_size: .
j_call: TRBJ1-6
cdr3_aa: CASSQGASYNSPLHF
cdr3_nt: TGCGCCAGCAGCCAAGGGGCGTCCTATAATTCACCCCTCCACTTT

v_call: TRBV20-1
d_call: .
clone_size: .
j_call: TRBJ2-5
cdr3_aa: CSAGTALKYF
cdr3_nt: TGCAGTGCTGGGACTGCTTTAAAGTACTTC

v_call: TRBV5-6
d_call: .
clone_size: .
j_call: TRBJ1-1
cdr3_aa: CASSLKLGRGAFF
cdr3_nt: TGTGCCAGCAGCTTGAAATTGGGTAGGGGAGCTTTCTTT

v_call: TRBV18
d_call: .
clone_size: few
j_call: TRBJ2-7
cdr3_aa: CASSGTGSSSYEQYF
cdr3_nt: TGTGCCAGCTCAGGCACGGGGTCGAGCTCCTACGAGCAGTACTTC

v_call: TRBV14
d_call: TRBD1
clone_size: .
j_call: TRBJ2-2
cdr3_aa: CASSQGGGRFGELFF
cdr3_nt: TGTGCCAGCAGCCAAGGAGGGGGCAGGTTCGGGGAGCTGTTTTTT

v_call: TRBV14
d_call: .
clone_size: .
j_call: TRBJ1-1
cdr3_aa: CASSQEWDTEAFF
cdr3_nt: TGTGCCAGCAGCCAAGAATGGGACACTGAAGCTTTCTTT

v_call: TRBV11-1
d_call: .
clone_size: .
j_call: TRBJ2-3
cdr3_aa: CASSLGRWETDTQYF
cdr3_nt: TGTGCCAGCAGCTTAGGCCGGTGGGAAACAGATACGCAGTATTTT

v_call: TRBV11-2
d_call: .
clone_size: .
j_call: TRBJ1-2
cdr3_aa: CASSLAKNYGYTF
cdr3_nt: TGTGCCAGCAGCTTAGCCAAAAACTATGGCTACACCTTC

v_call: TRBV7-2
d_call: TRBD2
clone_size: .
j_call: TRBJ2-1
cdr3_aa: CASSWNRGGADEQFF
cdr3_nt: TGTGCCAGCAGCTGGAACCGCGGGGGGGCCGATGAGCAGTTCTTC

v_call: TRBV7-8
d_call: .
clone_size: .
j_call: TRBJ1-2
cdr3_aa: CASSLIRGNYGYTF
cdr3_nt: TGTGCCAGCAGCTTAATACGGGGGAACTATGGCTACACCTTC

v_call: TRBV6-6
d_call: TRBD1
clone_size: .
j_call: TRBJ2-7
cdr3_aa: CASRPGTGKTYEQYF
cdr3_nt: TGTGCCAGCAGGCCCGGGACAGGGAAGACCTACGAGCAGTACTTC

v_call: TRBV19
d_call: TRBD1
clone_size: few
j_call: TRBJ1-1
cdr3_aa: CASSVRTGNTEAFF
cdr3_nt: TGTGCCAGTAGTGTTAGGACAGGGAACACTGAAGCTTTCTTT

v_call: TRBV5-5
d_call: .
clone_size: .
j_call: TRBJ1-5
cdr3_aa: CASSLAVTANQPQHF
cdr3_nt: TGTGCCAGCAGCTTGGCCGTTACAGCCAATCAGCCCCAGCATTTT

v_call: TRBV6-6
d_call: TRBD1
clone_size: .
j_call: TRBJ1-1
cdr3_aa: CASSYSRYQGAEAFF
cdr3_nt: TGTGCCAGCAGTTACTCGAGATACCAGGGGGCAGAAGCTTTCTTT

v_call: TRBV27
d_call: .
clone_size: .
j_call: TRBJ1-1
cdr3_aa: CASSWNNPDTEAFF
cdr3_nt: TGTGCCAGCAGTTGGAACAACCCGGATACTGAAGCTTTCTTT

v_call: TRBV15
d_call: .
clone_size: .
j_call: TRBJ1-1
cdr3_aa: CATSSDRFEAFF
cdr3_nt: TGTGCCACCAGCAGTGATAGATTTGAAGCTTTCTTT

v_call: TRBV21-1
d_call: .
clone_size: .
j_call: TRBJ1-6
cdr3_aa: CASSKRRNSPLHF
cdr3_nt: TGTGCCAGCAGCAAGAGGCGGAATTCACCCCTCCACTTT

v_call: TRBV19
d_call: .
clone_size: .
j_call: TRBJ1-1
cdr3_aa: CASSITGAGTEAFF
cdr3_nt: TGTGCCAGTAGTATAACGGGGGCAGGTACTGAAGCTTTCTTT

v_call: TRBV9
d_call: .
clone_size: .
j_call: TRBJ2-5
cdr3_aa: CASSVGSGLETQYF
cdr3_nt: TGTGCCAGCAGCGTAGGTAGCGGATTAGAGACCCAGTACTTC

v_call: TRBV9
d_call: .
clone_size: .
j_call: TRBJ1-6
cdr3_aa: CASSKSYNSPLHF
cdr3_nt: TGTGCCAGCAGCAAGTCCTATAATTCACCCCTCCACTTT

v_call: TRBV21-1
d_call: .
clone_size: .
j_call: TRBJ2-7
cdr3_aa: CASSLRLSEQYF
cdr3_nt: TGTGCCAGCAGCCTCCGGTTGTCCGAGCAGTACTTC

v_call: TRBV4-1
d_call: TRBD1
clone_size: .
j_call: TRBJ2-7
cdr3_aa: CASSQGDRVDEQYF
cdr3_nt: TGCGCCAGCAGCCAAGGTGACAGGGTGGACGAGCAGTACTTC

v_call: TRBV7-2
d_call: TRBD1
clone_size: .
j_call: TRBJ1-2
cdr3_aa: CASSRTGFANYGYTF
cdr3_nt: TGTGCCAGCAGTCGGACAGGCTTTGCTAACTATGGCTACACCTTC

v_call: TRBV7-2
d_call: .
clone_size: .
j_call: TRBJ2-3
cdr3_aa: CASSLGGENTQYF
cdr3_nt: TGTGCCAGCAGCTTAGGGGGGGAAAATACGCAGTATTTT

v_call: TRBV2
d_call: TRBD1
clone_size: once
j_call: TRBJ1-5
cdr3_aa: CASSGPGQGNQPQHF
cdr3_nt: TGTGCCAGCAGTGGCCCGGGACAGGGAAATCAGCCCCAGCATTTT

v_call: TRBV11-2
d_call: .
clone_size: .
j_call: TRBJ1-4
cdr3_aa: CASSPTGTLDNEKLFF
cdr3_nt: TGTGCCAGCAGCCCCACCGGGACGCTCGATAATGAAAAACTGTTTTTT

v_call: TRBV7-2
d_call: .
clone_size: .
j_call: TRBJ1-1
cdr3_aa: CASSLVTPGHTEAFF
cdr3_nt: TGTGCCAGCAGCTTAGTTACTCCGGGGCACACTGAAGCTTTCTTT

v_call: TRBV6-6
d_call: TRBD1
clone_size: .
j_call: TRBJ2-5
cdr3_aa: CASSPGTGKVETQYF
cdr3_nt: TGTGCCAGCAGCCCCGGGACAGGGAAGGTAGAGACCCAGTACTTC

v_call: TRBV30
d_call: .
clone_size: .
j_call: TRBJ1-1
cdr3_aa: CAWSGGWDFGNTEAFF
cdr3_nt: TGTGCCTGGAGTGGGGGTTGGGATTTCGGGAACACTGAAGCTTTCTTT

v_call: TRBV4-1
d_call: .
clone_size: .
j_call: TRBJ1-6
cdr3_aa: CASSQETTSSYNSPLHF
cdr3_nt: TGCGCCAGCAGCCAAGAGACAACAAGCTCCTATAATTCACCCCTCCACTTT

v_call: TRBV1
d_call: .
clone_size: .
j_call: TRBJ2-3
cdr3_aa: CTSSHPGYRDTDTDTQYF
cdr3_nt: TGCACCAGCAGCCATCCCGGTTACCGGGACACCGACACAGATACGCAGTATTTT

v_call: TRBV7-6
d_call: TRBD1
clone_size: .
j_call: TRBJ1-2
cdr3_aa: CASSYRGLRGYTF
cdr3_nt: TGTGCCAGCAGCTACAGGGGGCTGCGTGGCTACACCTTC

v_call: TRBV5-1
d_call: TRBD2
clone_size: .
j_call: TRBJ2-2
cdr3_aa: CASSGTSGGRLNTGELFF
cdr3_nt: TGCGCCAGCAGCGGGACTAGCGGGGGGCGCCTAAACACCGGGGAGCTGTTTTTT

v_call: TRBV5-1
d_call: TRBD1
clone_size: .
j_call: TRBJ1-3
cdr3_aa: CASSWTGGYSGNTIYF
cdr3_nt: TGCGCCAGCAGCTGGACAGGGGGCTACTCTGGAAACACCATATATTTT

v_call: TRBV7-6
d_call: .
clone_size: .
j_call: TRBJ2-5
cdr3_aa: CASSLMTEETQYF
cdr3_nt: TGTGCCAGCAGCTTGATGACAGAAGAGACCCAGTACTTC